Only a few counts were recorded for the clone carrying this TCR beta chain. The data were obtained in a study of regulatory T cells in long-lasting Graves disease. Trimming took 11 bases from V and 4 from J, leaving 21 bases between them. Germline V gene sequence: CDR1 MRHNA, CDR2 SNTAGT. This CDR3 is built from 15 residues. Through Arm-PCR of CDR3 regions and iRepertoire HTBI primers, TCR beta libraries were built. Original handling: Identification yielded around 58 TRBV and 15 or so TRBJ segments across samples. TCRdb reanalysed the multiplex PCR reads using MiXCR and keeps one entry per CDR3 protein. TCRdb assigned the V and J calls; the authors' analysis was not used. The table includes over 500,000 distinct CDR3 sequences, approximately 15% detected once. Time point: newly diagnosed GD, antithyroid drugs for less than 3 months. Extracted PBMC RNA gave rise to the TCR library. The data also belong to a second study, concerning T cells in Graves' hyperthyroidism and ophthalmopathy.

The sequence was obtained from a young woman with Graves disease. The chain carries TRBV6-4 and TRBJ1-5; tentative D call: TRBD1 (6 bases). Sequenced material: peripheral blood mononuclear cells (PBMCs), taken at new diagnosis, from a patient treated with antithyroid drugs. The CDR3: CADDEGHRANQPQHF. CDR3 DNA sequence: TGTGCCGATGACGAGGGACATCGGGCAAATCAGCCCCAGCATTTT.